The 23 T cell receptor beta chains below all came from one sample that was sequenced in a study of blood T cell repertoires in COVID-19. TCRdb keeps only in-frame clones here, not all; method: immunoSEQ multiplex PCR. The table lists approximately 77,000 clones, approximately 85% of them singletons. Sequences were obtained from peripheral blood. All receptors come from a man aged 50-59 years with COVID-19, enrolled during active disease.

The chain uses TRBV4-1 and TRBJ2-5, with 7 positions matching TRBD2. J lost 2 bases, V lost 0 bases, and 9 bases had no gene match. The CDR3 contains 17 residues. Germline CDR1 reads MGHRA; CDR2 reads YSYEKL. The CDR3 protein is CASSQEARGVGQETQYF. CDR3 nucleotides: TGCGCCAGCAGCCAAGAGGCCCGGGGGGTAGGACAAGAGACCCAGTACTTC.

V is TRBV11-2 and J is TRBJ2-3; 9 nucleotides line up with TRBD2. In germline, CDR1 is SGHAT, CDR2 FQNNGV. Trimming cost V 4 bases and J 0 bases; bases outside gene matches: 8. The CDR3 consists of 17 residues. CDR3 protein: CASSSPRLAASTDTQYF. The CDR3 DNA reads TGTGCCAGCAGCTCGCCCCGACTAGCGGCTAGCACAGATACGCAGTATTTT. Filled out from reference TRBV11-2 and TRBJ2-3, the complete variable domain reads EAGVAQSPRYKIIEKRQSVAFWCNPISGHATLYWYQQILGQGPKLLIQFQNNGVVDDSQLPKDRFSAERLKGVDSTLKIQPAKLEDSAVYLCASSSPRLAASTDTQYFGPGTRLTVL.

The chain employs TRBV6-5 and TRBJ1-6; D is unresolved. CDR1 and CDR2 (germline): MNHEY, SVGAGI. V was clipped by 6 bases and J by 7 bases, with 13 bases between them. The CDR3 extends over 14 amino acids. CDR3 nucleotide sequence: TGTGCCAGCAGCGGTCGAGAGTTGAATTCACCCCTCCACTTT. Its protein product is CASSGRELNSPLHF.

The chain links TRBV30 to TRBJ1-5; TRBD1 matches 9 bases. CDR1 and CDR2 from the germline V gene are GTSNPN and SVGIG (reference sequence). Germline trimming cut 2 bases from V and 0 bases from J; bases unmatched to any gene: 8. CDR3 length: 17 amino acids. CDR3 sequence: CAWSLRTGDYSNQPQHF. CDR3 sequence (DNA): TGTGCCTGGAGTCTACGGACAGGGGATTATAGCAATCAGCCCCAGCATTTT.

V usage is TRBV7-2 and J usage is TRBJ1-2; a weak D match, TRBD1 (6 bases). The length of the CDR3 is 14 residues. Germline CDR1 is SGHTA and CDR2 is FQGNSA. V was pared by 5 bases and J by 4 bases, with 14 bases between. Here the CDR3 reads CASSRGGYGYGYTF. In DNA, the CDR3 is TGTGCCAGCAGCCGGGGGGGCTATGGCTATGGCTACACCTTC.

This chain uses TRBV30 with TRBJ1-4; maybe TRBD1 (5 bases). Trimming shortened V by 4 bases and J by 6 bases, and 15 bases separated the two germline ends. The CDR3 has 14 amino acids. From germline, CDR1 is GTSNPN and CDR2 SVGIG (reference sequence). DNA for the CDR3: TGTGCCTGGAATCAGGCAGGGAAATATGAAAAACTGTTTTTT. Its translation is CAWNQAGKYEKLFF.

The V gene is TRBV28, the J gene TRBJ2-7; D is perhaps TRBD1 (5 bases). Per the germline V gene, CDR1 is MDHEN and CDR2 is SYDVKM. CDR3 length equals 14 residues. Trimming shortened V by 3 bases and J by 0 bases, and 9 bases separated the two germline ends. CDR3 amino acids: CASSFRAHSYEQYF. The CDR3, as DNA: TGTGCCAGCAGTTTCAGGGCCCACTCCTACGAGCAGTACTTC.

J is TRBJ2-5 and V is TRBV11-3; 9 bases match TRBD2. There are 13 residues in the CDR3. Germline V gene data show CDR1 as SGHNT and CDR2 as YENEEA. The V and J ends lost 4 bases and 5 bases, in that order; junction bases with no gene match: 2. The CDR3 DNA reads TGTGCCAGCAGCTCCACTAGCGGGGAGACCCAGTACTTC. It is translated as CASSSTSGETQYF.

The table lists this clone with a count of one. This chain connects TRBV5-1 to TRBJ2-2; perhaps TRBD2 as D (6 bases). The CDR3 is 15 amino acids. V was shortened by 7 bases and J by 0 bases, with 13 bases between the two germline ends. Germline-derived CDR1 and CDR2 are SGHRS and YFSETQ. CDR3 protein: CASEGGSANTGELFF. The CDR3 DNA is TGCGCCAGCGAGGGAGGATCAGCGAACACCGGGGAGCTGTTTTTT.

The genes are TRBV4-1 and TRBJ2-1; perhaps TRBD2 as D (5 bases). The germline V and J ends were trimmed by 2 bases and 5 bases, with 10 bases remaining between them. CDR1 and CDR2 (germline): MGHRA, YSYEKL. This CDR3 spans 14 amino acids. The CDR3 nucleotides read TGCGCCAGCAGCCAACGTTACGGGAACAATGAGCAGTTCTTC. Its protein product is CASSQRYGNNEQFF.

The rearrangement joins TRBV6-6 to TRBJ1-6, with 7 bases fitting TRBD1. V dropped 5 bases and J dropped 8; count of bases not matched to a gene: 0. The CDR3 runs 12 residues. Germline-derived CDR1 and CDR2 are MNHNY and SVGAGI (reference sequence). The CDR3 loop reads CASSTGDSPLHF. The CDR3 bases are TGTGCCAGCAGTACAGGGGATTCACCCCTCCACTTT.

This clone was detected once. The chain uses TRBV1 and TRBJ2-7; no DNA check was done on the table's D call, TRBD2. TRBV1 is a pseudogene segment. This CDR3 spans 14 amino acids. This CDR3 reads CTSSHREVLYEQYF. In nucleotides, the CDR3 is TGCACCAGCAGCCATCGGGAGGTCCTCTACGAGCAGTACTTC.

V gene TRBV9 combines with J gene TRBJ2-2; a weak D match, TRBD2 (6 bases). The length of the CDR3 is 15 residues. V was trimmed by 0 bases and J by 4 bases, leaving 10 bases between them. From germline, CDR1 is SGDLS and CDR2 YYNGEE. The CDR3 reads CASSVVTSLTGELFF. DNA for the CDR3: TGTGCCAGCAGCGTAGTAACTAGCCTCACCGGGGAGCTGTTTTTT.

The chain recombines TRBV7-8 with TRBJ1-2, with D possibly matching TRBD1 (5 bases). Germline V CDR1 and CDR2: SGHVS, FQNEAQ. V was trimmed by 2 bases and J by 0 bases, leaving 16 bases between them. The CDR3 consists of 17 residues. This CDR3 is CASSLSAGGSANYGYTF. In nucleotides, the CDR3 is TGTGCCAGCAGCTTATCCGCCGGGGGAAGTGCTAACTATGGCTACACCTTC.

The chain carries TRBV19 and TRBJ1-5; 7 nucleotides agree with TRBD1. The CDR3 covers 15 residues. Unmatched junction bases numbered 12, after V lost 6 bases and J lost 7 bases. The germline gives CDR1 LNHDA, CDR2 SQIVND (reference sequence). In nucleotides, the CDR3 is TGTGCCAGTAGGCCGGACAGGAAGGAAGGGCAGCCCCAGCATTTT. It codes for CASRPDRKEGQPQHF.

The CDR3 protein is CASSVALEQFF. The CDR3, as DNA: TGTGCCAGCAGCGTAGCCCTTGAGCAGTTCTTC. The chain carries TRBV9 and TRBJ2-1, with D uncertain. V lost 0 bases, J lost 9 bases, and 4 bases lay in between. Germline-derived CDR1 and CDR2 are SGDLS and YYNGEE. This CDR3 comprises 11 residues. Combining the CDR3 with reference TRBV9 and TRBJ2-1 gives the whole variable domain DSGVTQTPKHLITATGQRVTLRCSPRSGDLSVYWYQQSLDQGLQFLIQYYNGEERAKGNILERFSAQQFPDLHSELNLSSLELGDSALYFCASSVALEQFFGPGTRLTVL.

This clone showed up just once. The chain uses TRBV9 and TRBJ1-2; D is undetermined. This CDR3 has 12 amino acids. Germline values: CDR1 SGDLS, CDR2 YYNGEE. Between the trimmed V and J ends, which lost 0 bases and 8 bases, there was a span of 8 bases. The CDR3 spells CASSVDTGGYTF. DNA of the CDR3: TGTGCCAGCAGCGTAGATACGGGGGGCTACACCTTC.

This clone was seen more than once but under ten times. The rearrangement joins TRBV12-3 or TRBV12-4 to TRBJ1-3; D gene ambiguous. This CDR3 has 13 amino acids. Trimming took off 6 bases at V and 3 bases at J, with 9 bases between the two ends. CDR3 sequence reads: CASRRGDGNTIYF. The CDR3 nucleotides are TGTGCCAGCAGGCGCGGGGATGGAAACACCATATATTTT.

This sequence joins TRBV6-1 and TRBJ2-1; tentative D call: TRBD2 (5 bases). The CDR3 runs 17 residues. Germline V gene sequence: CDR1 MNHNS, CDR2 SASEGT. Trimming removed 2 bases from V and 0 bases from J, with 14 bases in between. CDR3: CASSEFGSASSYNEQFF. In DNA, the CDR3 is TGTGCCAGCAGTGAATTTGGTAGCGCGAGCTCCTACAATGAGCAGTTCTTC.

CDR3 DNA sequence: TGTGCCGCCAACCCGCGACTAGCGCCCTTGGGCAATGAGCAGTTCTTC. This translates into CAANPRLAPLGNEQFF. The chain uses TRBV10-3 and TRBJ2-1, with TRBD2 matching over 8 bases. CDR1 and CDR2 (germline): ENHRY, SYGVKD. The CDR3 runs to 16 residues. After removal of 11 bases from V and 6 bases from J, the junction contained 18 bases not matched to a gene.

This sequence joins TRBV11-2 and TRBJ2-5; D ambiguous. The CDR3 totals 12 residues. V was pared by 5 bases and J by 5 bases, with 9 bases between. Germline values: CDR1 SGHAT, CDR2 FQNNGV. CDR3 DNA: TGTGCCAGCAGCCTGCTATCGGAGACCCAGTACTTC. Residues: CASSLLSETQYF. Based on the CDR3 plus reference TRBV11-2 and TRBJ2-5, the full variable domain is EAGVAQSPRYKIIEKRQSVAFWCNPISGHATLYWYQQILGQGPKLLIQFQNNGVVDDSQLPKDRFSAERLKGVDSTLKIQPAKLEDSAVYLCASSLLSETQYFGPGTRLLVL.

Only a few counts were recorded for this clone. The chain combines TRBV5-1 with TRBJ2-5, with D possibly matching TRBD2 (6 bases). Germline assignment: CDR1 SGHRS and CDR2 YFSETQ. Trimming removed 4 bases at V and 4 bases at J, with 14 bases between. This CDR3 is 14 amino acids long. The CDR3 DNA follows: TGCGCCAGCAGCCCGGGACGGGGAGGAGAGACCCAGTACTTC. Encoded protein: CASSPGRGGETQYF.

CDR3 DNA: TGTGCCAGCAGTTTAACGGACAGGGCAGCCCACGAGCAGTACTTC. Translating it yields CASSLTDRAAHEQYF. The genes are TRBV28 and TRBJ2-7; TRBD1 matches at 8 bases. V lost 2 bases, J lost 5 bases, and 8 bases stayed unmatched. Per germline, CDR1 MDHEN and CDR2 SYDVKM. The CDR3 totals 15 residues.